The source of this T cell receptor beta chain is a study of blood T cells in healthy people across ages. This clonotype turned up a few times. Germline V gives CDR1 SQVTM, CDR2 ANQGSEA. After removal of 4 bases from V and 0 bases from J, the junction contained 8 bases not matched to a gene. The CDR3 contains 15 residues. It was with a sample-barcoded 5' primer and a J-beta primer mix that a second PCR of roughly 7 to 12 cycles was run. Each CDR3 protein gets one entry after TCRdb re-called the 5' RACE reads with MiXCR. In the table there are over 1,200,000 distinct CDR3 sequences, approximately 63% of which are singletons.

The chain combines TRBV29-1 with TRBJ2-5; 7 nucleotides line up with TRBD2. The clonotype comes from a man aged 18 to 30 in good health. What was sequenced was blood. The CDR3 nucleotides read TGCAGCGTTGCCGGGGGGATTGAAGACCAAGAGACCCAGTACTTC. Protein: CSVAGGIEDQETQYF.